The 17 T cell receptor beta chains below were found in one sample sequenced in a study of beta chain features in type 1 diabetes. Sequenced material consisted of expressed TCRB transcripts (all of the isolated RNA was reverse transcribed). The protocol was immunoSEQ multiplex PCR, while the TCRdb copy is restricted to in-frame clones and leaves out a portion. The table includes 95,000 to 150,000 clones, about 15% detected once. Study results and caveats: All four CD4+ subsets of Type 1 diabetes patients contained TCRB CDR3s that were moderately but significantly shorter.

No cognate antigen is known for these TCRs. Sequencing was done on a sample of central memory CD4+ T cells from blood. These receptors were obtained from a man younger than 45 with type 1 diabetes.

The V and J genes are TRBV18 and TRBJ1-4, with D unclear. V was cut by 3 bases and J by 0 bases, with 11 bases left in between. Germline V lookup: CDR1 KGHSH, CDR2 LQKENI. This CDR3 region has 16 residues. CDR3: CASSPSPMATNEKLFF. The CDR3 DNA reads TGTGCCAGCTCACCCTCCCCGATGGCAACTAATGAAAAACTGTTTTTT.

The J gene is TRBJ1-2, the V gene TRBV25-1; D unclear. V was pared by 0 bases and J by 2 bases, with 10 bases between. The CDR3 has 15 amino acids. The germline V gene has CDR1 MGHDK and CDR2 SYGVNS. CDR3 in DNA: TGTGCCAGCAGTGAATATTCGGGAGGGAACTATGGCTACACCTTC. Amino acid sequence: CASSEYSGGNYGYTF.

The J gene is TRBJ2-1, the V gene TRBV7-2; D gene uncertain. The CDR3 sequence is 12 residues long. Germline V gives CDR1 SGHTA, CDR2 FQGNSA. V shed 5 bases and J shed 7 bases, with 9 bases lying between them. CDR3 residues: CASSATRNEQFF. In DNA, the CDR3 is TGTGCCAGCAGCGCTACAAGGAATGAGCAGTTCTTC.

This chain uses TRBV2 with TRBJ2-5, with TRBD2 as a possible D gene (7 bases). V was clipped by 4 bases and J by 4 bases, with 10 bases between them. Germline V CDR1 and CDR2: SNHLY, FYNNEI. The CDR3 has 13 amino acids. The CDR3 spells CASSVGGGETQYF. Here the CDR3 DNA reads TGTGCCAGCAGTGTAGGGGGGGGAGAGACCCAGTACTTC.

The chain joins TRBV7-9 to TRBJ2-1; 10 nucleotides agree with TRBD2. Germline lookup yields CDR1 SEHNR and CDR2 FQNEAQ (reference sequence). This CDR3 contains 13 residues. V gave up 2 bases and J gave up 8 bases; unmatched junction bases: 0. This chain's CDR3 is CASSLLAGDEQFF. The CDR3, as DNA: TGTGCCAGCAGCTTACTAGCGGGGGATGAGCAGTTCTTC.

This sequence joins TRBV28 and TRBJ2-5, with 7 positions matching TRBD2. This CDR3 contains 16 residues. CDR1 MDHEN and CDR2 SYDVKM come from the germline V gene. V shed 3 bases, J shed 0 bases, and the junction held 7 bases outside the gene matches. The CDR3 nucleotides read TGTGCCAGCAGTTTTCGTCCCGGGGGGTACCAAGAGACCCAGTACTTC. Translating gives CASSFRPGGYQETQYF.

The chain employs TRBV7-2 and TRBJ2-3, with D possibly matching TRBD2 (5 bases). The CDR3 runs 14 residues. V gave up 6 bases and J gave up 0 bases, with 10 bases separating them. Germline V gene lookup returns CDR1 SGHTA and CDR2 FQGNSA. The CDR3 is CASRKRSSTDTQYF. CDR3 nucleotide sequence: TGTGCCAGCAGAAAGCGGAGCAGCACAGATACGCAGTATTTT. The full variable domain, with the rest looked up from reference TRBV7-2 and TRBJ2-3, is GAGVSQSPSNKVTEKGKDVELRCDPISGHTALYWYRQSLGQGLEFLIYFQGNSAPDKSGLPSDRFSAERTGGSVSTLTIQRTQQEDSAVYLCASRKRSSTDTQYFGPGTRLTVL.

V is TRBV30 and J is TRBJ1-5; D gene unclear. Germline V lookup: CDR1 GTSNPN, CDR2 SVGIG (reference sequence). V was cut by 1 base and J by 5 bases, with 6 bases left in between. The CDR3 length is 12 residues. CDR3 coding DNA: TGTGCCTGGAGTGCCCAAGATCAGCCCCAGCATTTT. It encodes CAWSAQDQPQHF.

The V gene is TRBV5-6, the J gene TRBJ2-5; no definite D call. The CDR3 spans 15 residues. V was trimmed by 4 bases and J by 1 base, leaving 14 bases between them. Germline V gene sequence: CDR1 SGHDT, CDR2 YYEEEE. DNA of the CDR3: TGTGCCAGCAGCCAAACAAGGATCTTCCAAGAGACCCAGTACTTC. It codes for CASSQTRIFQETQYF.

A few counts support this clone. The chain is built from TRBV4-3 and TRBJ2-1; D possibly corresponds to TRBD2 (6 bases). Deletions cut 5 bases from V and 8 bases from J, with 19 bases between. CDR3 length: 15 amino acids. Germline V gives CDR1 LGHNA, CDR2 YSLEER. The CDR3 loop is CASSKTDGGAYEQFF. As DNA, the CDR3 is TGCGCCAGCAGCAAAACAGACGGGGGAGCATATGAGCAGTTCTTC.

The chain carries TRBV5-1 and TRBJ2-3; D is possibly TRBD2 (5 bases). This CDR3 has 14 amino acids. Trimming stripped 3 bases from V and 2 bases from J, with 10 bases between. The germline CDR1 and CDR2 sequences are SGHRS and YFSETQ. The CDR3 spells CASSSGLITDTQYF. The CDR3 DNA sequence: TGCGCCAGCAGCTCCGGACTTATCACAGATACGCAGTATTTT.

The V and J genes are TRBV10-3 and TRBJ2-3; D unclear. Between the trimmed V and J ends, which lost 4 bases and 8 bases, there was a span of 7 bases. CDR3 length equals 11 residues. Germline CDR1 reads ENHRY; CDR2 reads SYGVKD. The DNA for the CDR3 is TGTGCCATCAGTGTAGAAGGTACGCAGTATTTT. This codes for CAISVEGTQYF.

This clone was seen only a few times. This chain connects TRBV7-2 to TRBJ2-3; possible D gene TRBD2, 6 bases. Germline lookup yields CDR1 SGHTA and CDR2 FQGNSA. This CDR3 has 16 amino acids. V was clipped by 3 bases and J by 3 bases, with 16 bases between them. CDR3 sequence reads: CASSLSATSWTDTQYF. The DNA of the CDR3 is TGTGCCAGCAGCTTGTCGGCTACTAGCTGGACAGATACGCAGTATTTT.

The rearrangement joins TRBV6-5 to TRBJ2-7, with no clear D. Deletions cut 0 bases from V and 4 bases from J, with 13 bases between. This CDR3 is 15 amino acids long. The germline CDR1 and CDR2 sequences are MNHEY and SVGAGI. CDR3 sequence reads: CASSYSTTANYEQYF. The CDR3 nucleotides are TGTGCCAGCAGTTACTCGACCACAGCTAATTACGAGCAGTACTTC.

The CDR3 bases are TGTGCCAGTAGTGAGATCGAACAAGAGACCCAGTACTTC. This sequence encodes CASSEIEQETQYF. The chain couples TRBV19 to TRBJ2-5; no definite D call. The germline V and J ends were trimmed by 5 bases and 2 bases, with 9 bases remaining between them. CDR1 and CDR2 from the germline V gene are LNHDA and SQIVND (reference sequence). This CDR3 comprises 13 residues. The full variable domain, with the rest looked up from reference TRBV19 and TRBJ2-5, is DGGITQSPKYLFRKEGQNVTLSCEQNLNHDAMYWYRQDPGQGLRLIYYSQIVNDFQKGDIAEGYSVSREKKESFPLTVTSAQKNPTAFYLCASSEIEQETQYFGPGTRLLVL.

The CDR3 loop reads CASGWNQPQHF. For the CDR3, the DNA is TGTGCCAGCGGCTGGAATCAGCCCCAGCATTTT. V is TRBV27 and J is TRBJ1-5; D gene uncertain. V lost 8 bases and J lost 4, with 6 bases in between. CDR1 is MNHEY, CDR2 SMNVEV, per germline (reference sequence). The CDR3 spans 11 residues.

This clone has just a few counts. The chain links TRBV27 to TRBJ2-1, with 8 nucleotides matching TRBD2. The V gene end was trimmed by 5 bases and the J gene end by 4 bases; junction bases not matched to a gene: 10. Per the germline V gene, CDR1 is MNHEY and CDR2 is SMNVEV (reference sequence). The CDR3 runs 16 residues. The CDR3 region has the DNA TGTGCCAGCAGTGAAACCGGGACTAGGCCTTACAATGAGCAGTTCTTC. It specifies CASSETGTRPYNEQFF.